One sample yielded the 32 T cell receptor beta chains listed below, sequenced in a study of PD-1 blockade in classical Hodgkin lymphoma. Clones were sequenced by immunoSEQ multiplex PCR, and TCRdb holds only the in-frame ones, with some missing. The data hold about 47,000 clones, with about 90% observed a single time. Time point noted: cycle 4 day 1 (C4D1), after around six weeks of nivolumab. Every patient was affected by relapse after autologous stem cell transplantation, while exposure to brentuximab vedotin was not uniform. Material: peripheral blood mononuclear cells (PBMCs), obtained before the fourth cycle of nivolumab. The receptors derive from a human donor with classical Hodgkin lymphoma.

The rearrangement uses TRBV4-2 and TRBJ2-7; possibly TRBD1 or TRBD2 for D (5 bases each). Germline V lookup: CDR1 LGHNA, CDR2 YNFKEQ. Trimming left V 1 base short and J 2 bases short, with 12 bases between. CDR3 length equals 15 residues. CDR3 DNA: TGTGCCAGCAGCCAAGCGGGGCGGGCCGCCTACGAGCAGTACTTC. This sequence encodes CASSQAGRAAYEQYF.

CDR3 in amino acids: CASSLFATGNYEQYF. The CDR3 DNA follows: TGTGCCAGCTCACTCTTCGCGACAGGCAACTACGAGCAGTACTTC. The V and J genes are TRBV18 and TRBJ2-7, with TRBD1 as a possible D gene (6 bases). This CDR3 spans 15 amino acids. V lost 4 bases, J lost 3 bases, and 16 bases lay in between. The germline CDR1 and CDR2 sequences are KGHSH and LQKENI.

The rearrangement links TRBV29-1 to TRBJ2-7, with D uncertain. The CDR3 runs 13 residues. Trimming shortened V by 4 bases and J by 0 bases, and 10 bases separated the two germline ends. Germline V gene data show CDR1 as SQVTM and CDR2 as ANQGSEA. CDR3 DNA: TGCAGCGTTGTTAGCAGTAACTCCTACGAGCAGTACTTC. This sequence encodes CSVVSSNSYEQYF.

The chain is built from TRBV10-2 and TRBJ2-5; the match to TRBD2 covers 8 bases. The CDR3 has 14 amino acids. Germline CDR1 WSHSY, CDR2 SAAADI. Trimming removed 6 bases from V and 5 bases from J; junction bases left unmatched: 8. This CDR3 reads CASRGGRRNETQYF. The CDR3 region has the DNA TGCGCCAGCAGGGGCGGGAGGCGAAATGAGACCCAGTACTTC.

The chain has TRBV6-1 and TRBJ1-1; D is unclear. Germline values: CDR1 MNHNS, CDR2 SASEGT. The germline V and J ends were trimmed by 4 bases and 0 bases, with 6 bases remaining between them. The CDR3 length is 13 residues. DNA for the CDR3: TGTGCCAGCAGTGTCACATTGAACACTGAAGCTTTCTTT. Protein sequence: CASSVTLNTEAFF.

V gene TRBV5-1 combines with J gene TRBJ2-2; D possibly corresponds to TRBD2 (5 bases). The CDR3 consists of 15 residues. Germline V gene lookup returns CDR1 SGHRS and CDR2 YFSETQ. Trimming took off 0 bases at V and 9 bases at J, with 15 bases between the two ends. The CDR3 DNA reads TGCGCCAGCAGCTTGGCCTGGGTGGGGAGCCGGGAGCTGTTTTTT. It translates to CASSLAWVGSRELFF.

This clone was recorded once. The V gene is TRBV18, the J gene TRBJ2-2; maybe TRBD2 (6 bases). The CDR3 is made up of 16 amino acids. Germline-derived CDR1 and CDR2 are KGHSH and LQKENI. V lost 1 base, J lost 6 bases, and 15 bases lay in between. For the CDR3, the DNA is TGTGCCAGCTCACCACTCCGGACCGGGGAGGCCGGGGAGCTGTTTTTT. This gives the protein CASSPLRTGEAGELFF.

The chain recombines TRBV27 with TRBJ2-2; no clear D. CDR1 is MNHEY, CDR2 SMNVEV, per germline (reference sequence). The germline V and J ends were trimmed by 1 base and 5 bases, with 8 bases remaining between them. The length of the CDR3 is 14 residues. CDR3 DNA sequence: TGTGCCAGCAGTTTATGGGCGGTAACCGGGGAGCTGTTTTTT. The encoded protein is CASSLWAVTGELFF.

The sample holds a few counts of this clone. Here the CDR3 reads CASSLVAGVPTDTQYF. CDR3 sequence (DNA): TGCGCCAGCAGCTTGGTAGCGGGAGTACCCACAGATACGCAGTATTTT. The chain couples TRBV5-1 to TRBJ2-3, with 9 bases that match TRBD2. Unmatched junction bases numbered 4, after V lost 0 bases and J lost 2 bases. Germline V CDR1 and CDR2: SGHRS, YFSETQ. This CDR3 region has 16 residues.

The chain carries TRBV7-2 and TRBJ2-1; 7 nucleotides line up with TRBD2. Trimming removed 5 bases from V and 0 bases from J; junction bases left unmatched: 4. The CDR3 is 15 amino acids. The germline V gene encodes CDR1 SGHTA and CDR2 FQGNSA. The chain's CDR3 is CASSQSGISYNEQFF. The CDR3 DNA follows: TGTGCCAGCAGCCAAAGCGGGATCTCCTACAATGAGCAGTTCTTC.

V and J are TRBV5-1 and TRBJ2-3; possible D gene TRBD1, 6 bases. CDR3 length: 16 amino acids. The V end lost 4 bases, the J end lost 3 bases, and 18 bases lay between the germline ends. The germline CDR1 and CDR2 sequences are SGHRS and YFSETQ. CDR3 protein: CASSPTGRGRTDTQYF. CDR3 DNA sequence: TGCGCCAGCAGCCCAACAGGGAGAGGTAGGACAGATACGCAGTATTTT. The variable domain in full, with the rest retrieved from reference TRBV5-1 and TRBJ2-3, is KAGVTQTPRYLIKTRGQQVTLSCSPISGHRSVSWYQQTPGQGLQFLFEYFSETQRNKGNFPGRFSGRQFSNSRSEMNVSTLELGDSALYLCASSPTGRGRTDTQYFGPGTRLTVL.

The chain combines TRBV7-2 with TRBJ1-5; D unresolved. Germline CDR1 SGHTA, CDR2 FQGNSA. The CDR3 is made up of 14 amino acids. V was clipped by 5 bases and J by 5 bases, with 13 bases between them. The CDR3 spells CASSPIFSDQPQHF. Written as DNA, the CDR3 is TGTGCCAGCAGCCCCATTTTTTCGGATCAGCCCCAGCATTTT.

The chain is built from TRBV7-8 and TRBJ1-2, with D uncertain. With 5 bases removed from V and 5 bases from J, the gap between germline ends came to 12 bases. This CDR3 region has 13 residues. In germline, CDR1 is SGHVS, CDR2 FQNEAQ. The CDR3, as DNA: TGTGCCAGCAGCCACAAGGAACCTTATGGCTACACCTTC. The encoded protein is CASSHKEPYGYTF.

This clone has only a few counts. The CDR3 sequence: CASSDGTLHNEQFF. In DNA, the CDR3 is TGTGCCAGCAGCGATGGGACCCTCCACAATGAGCAGTTCTTC. The rearrangement joins TRBV9 to TRBJ2-1; D may be TRBD1 or TRBD2 (5 bases each). The V gene lost 3 bases and the J gene lost 5 bases, with 12 bases spanning the gap. Germline assignment: CDR1 SGDLS and CDR2 YYNGEE. CDR3 length: 14 residues.

The chain uses TRBV29-1 and TRBJ2-2; no definite D call. This CDR3 has 11 residues. Germline CDR1 reads SQVTM; CDR2 reads ANQGSEA. Deletions cut 6 bases from V and 2 bases from J, with 4 bases between. CDR3 loop: CSVGNTGELFF. Written as DNA, the CDR3 is TGCAGCGTCGGAAACACCGGGGAGCTGTTTTTT.

The CDR3 DNA is TGTGCCAGCAAAGGAGGAAGGGGGACTGAAGCTTTCTTT. Protein product: CASKGGRGTEAFF. The V call is TRBV7-3, the J call TRBJ1-1, with D perhaps TRBD1 (6 bases). V was shortened by 7 bases and J by 5 bases, with 14 bases between the two germline ends. CDR1 SGHTA and CDR2 FQGTGA come from the germline V gene. The CDR3 loop spans 13 amino acids.

The CDR3 nucleotides are TGTGCCAGCAGTGACAATGAAAAACTGTTTTTT. It yields the protein CASSDNEKLFF. V and J are TRBV6-5 and TRBJ1-4; D is undetermined. The CDR3 totals 11 residues. In germline, CDR1 is MNHEY, CDR2 SVGAGI. Between the trimmed V and J ends, which lost 5 bases and 5 bases, there was a span of 3 bases.

This chain links TRBV14 with TRBJ2-1; D possibly corresponds to TRBD2 (5 bases). Germline V lookup: CDR1 SGHDN, CDR2 FVKESK. The CDR3 extends over 12 amino acids. The V and J ends lost 4 bases and 10 bases respectively, with 11 bases between them. The CDR3 DNA is TGTGCCAGCAGCCTACTAGGGCGAGAGCAGTTCTTC. Translation: CASSLLGREQFF.

The V gene is TRBV28, the J gene TRBJ1-1, with D unclear. Germline CDR1 MDHEN, CDR2 SYDVKM. The CDR3 sequence is 12 residues long. V was cut by 2 bases and J by 8 bases, with 9 bases left in between. The CDR3 DNA reads TGTGCCAGCAGTTTAGTAGCATTCGAAGCTTTCTTT. This encodes CASSLVAFEAFF.

V and J are TRBV5-1 and TRBJ2-1; TRBD1 matches at 7 bases. Looked up from germline, CDR1 is SGHRS and CDR2 is YFSETQ. This CDR3 contains 14 residues. Trimming at V came to 4 bases and at J to 4 bases, leaving 5 bases not matched to a gene. Here the CDR3 DNA reads TGCGCCAGCAGCCCCGACAGGGTTTACAATGAGCAGTTCTTC. Its protein is CASSPDRVYNEQFF.

The chain combines TRBV30 with TRBJ1-5; weak D call: TRBD1 (5 bases). CDR1 is GTSNPN and CDR2 is SVGIG in the germline V gene (reference sequence). The CDR3 is made up of 14 amino acids. V was pared by 0 bases and J by 7 bases, with 13 bases between. CDR3 in DNA: TGTGCCTGGAGTGTACAGGCAGGTGGACAGCCCCAGCATTTT. Its translation: CAWSVQAGGQPQHF.

The chain recombines TRBV7-2 with TRBJ2-7; D may be TRBD1 (5 bases). V gave up 5 bases and J gave up 0 bases, with 8 bases separating them. The CDR3 contains 13 residues. The germline gives CDR1 SGHTA, CDR2 FQGNSA. CDR3 sequence reads: CASSPTASYEQYF. The CDR3 coding sequence is TGTGCCAGCAGCCCGACAGCCTCCTACGAGCAGTACTTC.

The J gene is TRBJ2-7, the V gene TRBV5-1; the D gene is possibly TRBD1 (5 bases). V dropped 7 bases and J dropped 1 base, with 15 bases sitting between them. There are 14 residues in the CDR3. Germline CDR1 reads SGHRS; CDR2 reads YFSETQ. Here the CDR3 reads CASLAAAGSYEQYF. The CDR3 coding sequence is TGCGCCAGCCTGGCCGCGGCAGGGTCCTACGAGCAGTACTTC.

The V and J genes are TRBV27 and TRBJ2-3, with D possibly being TRBD2 (7 bases). V lost 5 bases to trimming and J lost 8 bases, with 23 bases between them. The CDR3 has 16 amino acids. Germline loops: CDR1 MNHEY, CDR2 SMNVEV (reference sequence). CDR3 sequence (DNA): TGTGCCAGCAGTCTTCGCCCGGGGGGCGGGAGAGCTACGCAGTATTTT. Translating gives CASSLRPGGGRATQYF.

The chain joins TRBV11-3 to TRBJ2-1; the D is unclear. The CDR3 is 13 amino acids. CDR1 SGHNT and CDR2 YENEEA come from the germline V gene. V was cut by 1 base and J by 14 bases, with 15 bases left in between. Here the CDR3 reads CASSLGPLGMEFF. Written as DNA, the CDR3 is TGTGCCAGCAGCTTAGGCCCTCTTGGGATGGAGTTCTTC.

This rearrangement joins TRBV6-5 to TRBJ1-5, with 11 bases that match TRBD1. Germline CDR1 reads MNHEY; CDR2 reads SVGAGI. Trimming at V came to 6 bases and at J to 5 bases, leaving 6 bases not matched to a gene. The CDR3 has 15 amino acids. The CDR3 DNA sequence: TGTGCCAGCAGACCGGGACAGGGGGTGTATCAGCCCCAGCATTTT. It is translated as CASRPGQGVYQPQHF.

The chain carries TRBV28 and TRBJ2-3; tentatively, D is TRBD1 (6 bases). Germline V CDR1 and CDR2: MDHEN, SYDVKM. Trimming stripped 8 bases from V and 2 bases from J, with 8 bases between. The CDR3 is made up of 12 amino acids. The CDR3 here is CASRDITDTQYF. Written as DNA, the CDR3 is TGTGCCAGCCGGGACATCACAGATACGCAGTATTTT.

The chain links TRBV6-5 to TRBJ1-4; D is uncertain. Germline V gives CDR1 MNHEY, CDR2 SVGAGI. CDR3 length equals 15 residues. V was pared by 1 base and J by 5 bases, with 11 bases between. CDR3 DNA: TGTGCCAGCAGTTACTTCTCTACTGGGAATGAAAAACTGTTTTTT. This gives the protein CASSYFSTGNEKLFF.

This clone came up a few times. The chain's CDR3 is CASSFYTGANTEAFF. The CDR3 DNA reads as TGTGCCAGCAGCTTCTATACAGGGGCTAACACTGAAGCTTTCTTT. The rearrangement uses TRBV7-9 and TRBJ1-1, with 7 positions matching TRBD1. Germline V gene lookup returns CDR1 SEHNR and CDR2 FQNEAQ (reference sequence). Trimming took 3 bases from V and 2 from J; bases not matched to a gene: 6. This CDR3 region has 15 residues.

To note about this clone: The junction differs from germline at one of its ends, possibly a read error. The identical CDR3 is also encoded by other nucleotide sequences in the sample. The chain links TRBV19 to TRBJ2-6, with D unresolved. Per the germline V gene, CDR1 is LNHDA and CDR2 is SQIVND (reference sequence). The length of the CDR3 is 15 residues. The CDR3 is CASSIITSGANVLTF. The CDR3 DNA sequence: TGCGCCAGTAGTATCATAACCTCTGGGGCCAACGTCCTGACTTTC.

The chain couples TRBV11-2 to TRBJ2-7, with D unresolved. Germline V gene data show CDR1 as SGHAT and CDR2 as FQNNGV. With 4 bases removed from V and 4 bases from J, the gap between germline ends came to 5 bases. The CDR3 loop spans 11 amino acids. CDR3 nucleotides: TGTGCCAGCAGCTCCCGATACGAGCAGTACTTC. Translated, it gives CASSSRYEQYF.

The genes are TRBV28 and TRBJ1-2; D gene ambiguous. Germline assignment: CDR1 MDHEN and CDR2 SYDVKM. The CDR3 sequence is 13 residues long. V lost 1 base and J 9 bases, leaving 12 bases between the germline ends. The CDR3 reads CASSLYAVRSYTF. In DNA form, the CDR3 reads TGTGCCAGCAGTTTATATGCGGTACGGAGCTACACCTTC.